The 24 T cell receptor beta chains presented below share a single source sample, sequenced in a study of human T cells and chemical hapten exposure. Time point in this sample: patch test 1, 2 weeks after DPC sensitization. Treatment noted: therapeutic diphenylcyclopropenone sensitization with weekly scalp DPC. MiXCR, run by TCRdb on the RACE reads, gives a single entry per CDR3 protein. The sample holds around 300,000 distinct CDR3 sequences, 6% to 8.5% seen once. The sequencing used whole blood, collected in connection with sensitization to the hapten diphenylcyclopropenone (DPC). These receptors originate from a woman between 18 and 29 years old with alopecia areata. Some clones in this sample may be carry-over from other donors' samples.

V gene TRBV20-1 combines with J gene TRBJ2-7; D is perhaps TRBD2 (5 bases). Germline V gives CDR1 DFQATT, CDR2 SNEGSKA (reference sequence). V was trimmed by 0 bases and J by 7 bases, leaving 13 bases between them. The CDR3 length is 13 residues. CDR3 residues: CSARDIRAGEQYF. In DNA, the CDR3 is TGCAGTGCTAGAGATATAAGGGCGGGTGAGCAGTACTTC.

Ten or more counts support this clonotype. V usage is TRBV4-1 and J usage is TRBJ2-5; no firm D call. CDR1 is MGHRA, CDR2 YSYEKL, per germline. The CDR3 is made up of 14 amino acids. Trimming removed 0 bases at V and 5 bases at J, with 10 bases between. In nucleotides, the CDR3 is TGCGCCAGCAGCCAAGATTCGGTGGGGGAGACCCAGTACTTC. Translating it yields CASSQDSVGETQYF.

Many counts were recorded for this clonotype. J is TRBJ1-2 and V is TRBV6-6; a possible D gene is TRBD1 (6 bases). The CDR3 sequence is 14 residues long. In germline, CDR1 is MNHNY, CDR2 SVGAGI (reference sequence). Trimming pared 6 bases from V and 1 base from J, leaving 12 bases between. The CDR3 DNA is TGTGCCAGCAGCCCACAGGGATTTAACTATGGCTACACCTTC. Translated, it gives CASSPQGFNYGYTF.

This clonotype has just one count. This sequence may be a read error, since a much larger clone differs from it by one base. The chain combines TRBV5-5 with TRBJ1-1, with D unclear. In germline, CDR1 is SGHKS, CDR2 YYEKEE (reference sequence). Trimming took 5 bases from V and 1 from J, leaving 15 bases between them. The CDR3 sequence is 15 residues long. The CDR3 sequence is CASRNIHGRNTEAFF. The CDR3 coding sequence is TGTGCCAGCAGGAACATACATGGAAGGAACACTGAAGCTTTCTTT.

The table lists this clonotype with a few counts. This chain joins TRBV12-3 or TRBV12-4 and TRBJ2-4; D ambiguous. The CDR3 is 13 residues long. V was clipped by 6 bases and J by 0 bases, with 6 bases between them. CDR3 loop: CASSPVAKNIQYF. DNA of the CDR3: TGTGCCAGCAGCCCTGTAGCCAAAAACATTCAGTACTTC.

The chain uses TRBV10-3 and TRBJ1-1; 10 nucleotides line up with TRBD1. CDR3 length: 17 amino acids. Germline V gene lookup returns CDR1 ENHRY and CDR2 SYGVKD. J was trimmed by 2 bases and V by 5 bases; bases with no gene match: 11. This chain's CDR3 is CAISPGTGATTNTEAFF. The DNA of the CDR3 is TGTGCCATCAGTCCCGGGACAGGGGCTACTACTAACACTGAAGCTTTCTTT.

V usage is TRBV10-3 and J usage is TRBJ2-3; D is uncertain. Deletions cut 6 bases from V and 0 bases from J, with 7 bases between. The CDR3 is 13 amino acids. Per germline, CDR1 ENHRY and CDR2 SYGVKD. This CDR3 reads CAIRLSSTDTQYF. The CDR3 nucleotides are TGTGCCATCAGACTCTCTAGCACAGATACGCAGTATTTT.

This clonotype was picked up many times. The V call is TRBV7-2, the J call TRBJ2-3; D uncertain. V dropped 5 bases and J dropped 4 bases, with 10 bases sitting between them. This CDR3 region has 13 residues. In germline, CDR1 is SGHTA, CDR2 FQGNSA. The CDR3: CASSLRRADTQYF. CDR3 DNA sequence: TGTGCCAGCAGCCTCCGTCGCGCAGATACGCAGTATTTT.

This clonotype was counted only a few times. V and J are TRBV10-3 and TRBJ2-1; D might be TRBD2 (5 bases). Germline V gives CDR1 ENHRY, CDR2 SYGVKD. The CDR3 contains 16 residues. The germline V and J ends were trimmed by 4 bases and 5 bases, with 18 bases remaining between them. The chain's CDR3 is CAISGKTGLVHNEQFF. Written as DNA, the CDR3 is TGTGCCATCAGTGGTAAAACGGGGTTAGTCCACAATGAGCAGTTCTTC.

In this sample, this clonotype turned up many times. V gene TRBV9 combines with J gene TRBJ2-1; D is uncertain. This CDR3 has 11 amino acids. The germline V gene encodes CDR1 SGDLS and CDR2 YYNGEE. V lost 0 bases to trimming and J lost 10 bases, with 5 bases between them. The CDR3 region has the DNA TGTGCCAGCAGCGTAGCACGGGAGCAGTTCTTC. Translating it yields CASSVAREQFF.

This clonotype showed up just a few times. The CDR3 bases are TGTGCCAGCAGCCCCGCCGGGGGGGAAAAACTGTTTTTT. Amino acid sequence: CASSPAGGEKLFF. V is TRBV2 and J is TRBJ1-4; TRBD1 is a possible D gene (5 bases). Germline V gene data show CDR1 as SNHLY and CDR2 as FYNNEI. The CDR3 contains 13 residues. Between the trimmed V and J ends, which lost 6 bases and 8 bases, there was a span of 13 bases.

This clonotype came up a few times. The rearrangement links TRBV6-5 to TRBJ2-2, with D maybe TRBD1 (5 bases). The V gene lost 5 bases and the J gene lost 6 bases, with 19 bases spanning the gap. The CDR3 loop spans 16 amino acids. In germline, CDR1 is MNHEY, CDR2 SVGAGI. CDR3 in DNA: TGTGCCAGCAGTAGGACACGTGGAGCCAGCCCCGGGGAGCTGTTTTTT. It codes for CASSRTRGASPGELFF.

There are a few counts of this clonotype. The chain couples TRBV4-3 to TRBJ2-7, with D hard to call. The CDR3 has 16 residues. V was clipped by 0 bases and J by 6 bases, with 18 bases between them. Germline CDR1 LGHNA, CDR2 YSLEER. In DNA form, the CDR3 reads TGCGCCAGCAGCCAAGACCTCACCTCGGACGGGCGCGAGCAGTACTTC. Encoded protein: CASSQDLTSDGREQYF.

CDR3 in amino acids: CASSPGQALPRDEQYF. The CDR3 nucleotides read TGTGCCAGCAGTCCGGGACAGGCGCTGCCTAGGGACGAGCAGTACTTC. V usage is TRBV12-3 or TRBV12-4 and J usage is TRBJ2-7; 8 bases line up with TRBD1. This CDR3 has 16 residues. The V gene end was trimmed by 5 bases and the J gene end by 5 bases; junction bases not matched to a gene: 14.

This clonotype was seen repeatedly, ten times or more. This rearrangement joins TRBV7-3 to TRBJ2-5, with 9 bases identical to TRBD2. The CDR3 has 15 residues. The junction had 10 bases not matched to a gene; V was cut back by 5 bases and J by 6 bases. Germline values: CDR1 SGHTA, CDR2 FQGTGA. The CDR3 sequence: CASSPNEAGGQTQYF. CDR3 DNA: TGTGCCAGCAGCCCCAACGAGGCGGGGGGGCAGACCCAGTACTTC. The full variable domain, with the rest looked up from reference TRBV7-3 and TRBJ2-5, is GAGVSQTPSNKVTEKGKYVELRCDPISGHTALYWYRQSLGQGPEFLIYFQGTGAADDSGLPNDRFFAVRPEGSVSTLKIQRTERGDSAVYLCASSPNEAGGQTQYFGPGTRLLVL.

There are many counts of this clonotype. The chain couples TRBV27 to TRBJ2-2; 13 bases are shared with TRBD2. This CDR3 contains 18 residues. CDR1 is MNHEY, CDR2 SMNVEV, per germline (reference sequence). The V gene end was trimmed by 6 bases and the J gene end by 1 base; junction bases not matched to a gene: 8. For the CDR3, the DNA is TGTGCCAGCAGCCCTGGACTAGCGGGGGCCTTGAACACCGGGGAGCTGTTTTTT. The encoded protein is CASSPGLAGALNTGELFF.

This clonotype showed up just a few times. The chain carries TRBV12-5 and TRBJ2-3; D is unresolved. Germline V gene data show CDR1 as LGHNT and CDR2 as FRNRAP. CDR3 length: 14 residues. Trimming shortened V by 3 bases and J by 2 bases, and 9 bases separated the two germline ends. The CDR3 DNA is TGTGCTAGTGGTTTAATGGGTGCCACAGATACGCAGTATTTT. Its protein is CASGLMGATDTQYF.

V and J are TRBV9 and TRBJ2-3, with 13 bases that match TRBD2. The CDR3 has 16 amino acids. The V and J ends lost 4 bases and 0 bases, in that order; junction bases with no gene match: 2. Germline V CDR1 and CDR2: SGDLS, YYNGEE. In DNA, the CDR3 is TGTGCCAGCAGCACTAGCGGGGGGGCTAGCACAGATACGCAGTATTTT. Translation: CASSTSGGASTDTQYF.

This clonotype came up a few times. The V gene is TRBV7-2, the J gene TRBJ1-3, with D possibly matching TRBD1 (5 bases). V lost 0 bases and J lost 2, with 11 bases in between. This CDR3 region has 16 residues. Germline values: CDR1 SGHTA, CDR2 FQGNSA. In DNA, the CDR3 is TGTGCCAGCAGCTTAGCTTGGCAGGGAGCTGGAAACACCATATATTTT. Translation: CASSLAWQGAGNTIYF.

Many counts were recorded for this clonotype. This sequence joins TRBV12-3 or TRBV12-4 and TRBJ1-4; D is unclear. The CDR3 sequence is 14 residues long. V was trimmed by 7 bases and J by 3 bases, leaving 12 bases between them. CDR3 protein: CASIWSRSNEKLFF. CDR3 bases: TGTGCCAGCATCTGGAGCCGTTCTAATGAAAAACTGTTTTTT.

The chain combines TRBV6-5 with TRBJ1-2; no reliable D call. Germline-derived CDR1 and CDR2 are MNHEY and SVGAGI. V lost 8 bases to trimming and J lost 6 bases, with 19 bases between them. The CDR3 runs 14 residues. CDR3 bases: TGTGCCAGCGGGCCGCTACAGCTTTCCCATGGCTACACCTTC. It translates to CASGPLQLSHGYTF.

This sequence joins TRBV6-5 and TRBJ1-1, with 9 bases matching TRBD1. The CDR3 runs to 15 residues. CDR1 and CDR2 (germline): MNHEY, SVGAGI. The J segment lost 4 bases and the V segment lost 6 bases, leaving 9 bases of the junction unmatched. The CDR3 DNA follows: TGTGCCAGCAGGTCCCTTTTGGGACAGGGCACTGAAGCTTTCTTT. Its protein product is CASRSLLGQGTEAFF.

The chain uses TRBV7-2 and TRBJ2-6; D is uncertain. The V and J ends lost 1 base and 4 bases respectively, with 11 bases between them. The germline CDR1 and CDR2 sequences are SGHTA and FQGNSA. The CDR3 extends over 16 amino acids. As DNA, the CDR3 is TGTGCCAGCAGCTTAGGTCGCTGGGCGGGGGCCAACGTCCTGACTTTC. Protein: CASSLGRWAGANVLTF. The full variable domain, with the rest looked up from reference TRBV7-2 and TRBJ2-6, is GAGVSQSPSNKVTEKGKDVELRCDPISGHTALYWYRQSLGQGLEFLIYFQGNSAPDKSGLPSDRFSAERTGGSVSTLTIQRTQQEDSAVYLCASSLGRWAGANVLTFGAGSRLTVL.

In its sample, this clonotype ranks as medium-sized. This rearrangement joins TRBV4-3 to TRBJ2-3; the D is unclear. The V gene's germline CDR1 is LGHNA and CDR2 YSLEER. Between the trimmed V and J ends, which lost 1 base and 11 bases, there was a span of 16 bases. This CDR3 contains 14 residues. CDR3 loop: CASSQGLGTPGQYF. As DNA, the CDR3 is TGCGCCAGCAGCCAAGGTCTAGGTACCCCTGGGCAGTATTTT.